This TCR beta chain was obtained from a study of early T cells in non-severe SARS-CoV-2 infection. Overall study: Alpha and beta chains were unpaired, from unsorted whole-blood bulk RNA.

This clonotype was detected a few times. Antigen specificity is unknown. Findings and caveats of the study: Matches to VDJdb favored anti-spike CD8 responses and missed private and CD4 specificities.

With V trimmed by 4 bases and J by 8 bases, 12 bases remained unmatched. CDR3 length equals 16 residues. The germline CDR1 and CDR2 sequences are MGHRA and YSYEKL. Unique molecular identifiers were added to individual cDNA molecules. TCRdb re-analysed the 5' RACE reads in MiXCR, keeping a single row per CDR3 protein. Of roughly 100,000 distinct CDR3 sequences listed, about 15% are singletons. The receptor comes from an adult who was a healthcare worker with PCR-confirmed SARS-CoV-2 infection or an uninfected control (not recorded which). Sequenced: whole blood. The V call is TRBV4-1, the J call TRBJ1-4, with 8 bases aligning to TRBD1. CDR3 sequence: CASSPNPGGFGEKLFF. The CDR3 DNA reads as TGCGCCAGCAGCCCCAATCCAGGGGGCTTTGGGGAAAAACTGTTTTTT.